The next 8 T cell receptor beta chains were all read from a single sample in a study of neurological immune-mediated disorders. TCRdb re-derived calls from the 5' RACE reads in MiXCR, one entry per CDR3 protein. This sample yields tens of thousands of distinct CDR3 sequences, of which roughly 3.3% are seen a single time; less than 3.5% belongs to the top ten. The sequenced sample consisted of PBMCs. The source of these receptors is a woman in her forties or fifties with multiple sclerosis.

This clonotype appeared many times. The chain employs TRBV12-3 or TRBV12-4 and TRBJ2-5, with D unclear. The CDR3 sequence is 15 residues long. Trimming took 6 bases from V and 5 from J, leaving 19 bases between them. Here the CDR3 DNA reads TGTGCCAGCAGCCTCGGATCCCGGAGTGGGGAGACCCAGTACTTC. Its translation: CASSLGSRSGETQYF.

About this clonotype itself: A much larger clone lies a single base off, so this may be a read error. The chain joins TRBV6-2 or TRBV6-3 to TRBJ1-2; possible D gene TRBD1, 6 bases. The CDR3 runs to 15 residues. CDR1 is MNHEY, CDR2 SVGEGT, per germline. The CDR3 bases are TGTGCCAACAGTCCCCGCAGGGGTCATAACTATGGCTACACCTTC. Translating it yields CANSPRRGHNYGYTF.

Many counts were recorded for this clonotype. The chain recombines TRBV4-2 with TRBJ2-3; 9 nucleotides align to TRBD2. The CDR3 covers 14 residues. CDR1 and CDR2 from the germline V gene are LGHNA and YNFKEQ. Trimming took 1 base from V and 4 from J; bases not matched to a gene: 0. The CDR3 region has the DNA TGTGCCAGCAGCCAAGGGACTAGCGCAGATACGCAGTATTTT. Its translation is CASSQGTSADTQYF.

There are many counts of this clonotype. This chain uses TRBV5-1 with TRBJ2-7; 7 nucleotides agree with TRBD1. Germline V gene sequence: CDR1 SGHRS, CDR2 YFSETQ. This CDR3 is built from 15 residues. The V gene end was trimmed by 0 bases and the J gene end by 1 base; junction bases not matched to a gene: 4. The CDR3 sequence: CASSLVAGGSYEQYF. The CDR3 nucleotides are TGCGCCAGCAGCTTGGTGGCAGGGGGTTCCTACGAGCAGTACTTC.

This clonotype was counted ten times or more. V and J are TRBV9 and TRBJ2-5; TRBD2 is a possible D gene (6 bases). Germline-derived CDR1 and CDR2 are SGDLS and YYNGEE. This CDR3 is 16 amino acids long. The V and J ends lost 0 bases and 1 base respectively, with 13 bases between them. This CDR3 is CASSVGVADSQETQYF. The CDR3 DNA reads TGTGCCAGCAGCGTAGGGGTAGCGGACTCCCAAGAGACCCAGTACTTC.

The table lists this clonotype with many counts. This chain connects TRBV3-1 to TRBJ2-1; TRBD2 agrees at 15 bases. This CDR3 spans 19 amino acids. Trimming at V came to 6 bases and at J to 5 bases, leaving 14 bases not matched to a gene. Germline V lookup: CDR1 LGHDT, CDR2 YNNKEL (reference sequence). The CDR3 spells CASSLRPGTSGGFNNEQFF. The CDR3 nucleotides read TGTGCCAGCAGTCTCCGTCCCGGGACTAGCGGGGGGTTCAACAATGAGCAGTTCTTC.

This clonotype was observed many times. The chain joins TRBV3-1 to TRBJ2-7; D possibly matches TRBD1 or TRBD2 (5 bases each). CDR1 and CDR2 (germline): LGHDT, YNNKEL (reference sequence). This CDR3 is built from 15 residues. Trimming removed 2 bases at V and 3 bases at J, with 14 bases between. The CDR3 loop reads CASSQWDGKDYEQYF. In DNA form, the CDR3 reads TGTGCCAGCAGCCAATGGGACGGAAAAGACTACGAGCAGTACTTC.

This clonotype was detected many times. The genes are TRBV15 and TRBJ1-5, with D perhaps TRBD1 (5 bases). This CDR3 has 16 residues. From germline, CDR1 is LNHNV and CDR2 YYDKDF (reference sequence). Trimming removed 1 base from V and 3 bases from J, with 13 bases in between. CDR3 sequence reads: CATSRATAAFNQPQHF. The CDR3 coding sequence is TGTGCCACCAGCAGAGCGACAGCTGCCTTCAATCAGCCCCAGCATTTT.